The 5 T cell receptor beta chains given below trace back to one sample, sequenced in a study of OX40 agonist ivuxolimab in advanced cancers. Only in-frame clones appear in the TCRdb table, and some are missing; sequencing was by immunoSEQ multiplex PCR. The sample records 100,000 or so clones, roughly 94% being singletons. This specimen was CD4+ or CD8+ T cells sorted from blood, taken in a trial of the OX40 agonist ivuxolimab. The receptor source for this set is an adult with an advanced solid tumor such as melanoma, head and neck, liver or kidney cancer.

The gene calls are TRBV7-2 and TRBJ1-1; perhaps TRBD1 as D (5 bases). This CDR3 is 13 amino acids long. Germline assignment: CDR1 SGHTA and CDR2 FQGNSA. V lost 5 bases, J lost 1 base, and 8 bases lay in between. CDR3 in amino acids: CASSARENTEAFF. The CDR3 DNA is TGTGCCAGCAGCGCCAGGGAGAACACTGAAGCTTTCTTT.

The chain employs TRBV28 and TRBJ2-1; 13 bases are shared with TRBD2. Losses at the gene ends were 6 bases for V and 8 bases for J; bases not matched to a gene: 10. The CDR3 sequence is 16 residues long. Germline CDR1 is MDHEN and CDR2 is SYDVKM. CDR3 coding DNA: TGTGCCAGCAGCCCCCGAGGACTAGCGGGAGTGTATGAGCAGTTCTTC. It specifies CASSPRGLAGVYEQFF.

The rearrangement links TRBV21-1 to TRBJ1-2. TRBV21-1 is a recognized pseudogene. CDR3 size: 14 residues. The DNA for the CDR3 is TGTGCCAGCAGCAAAGACGGCAGGGAGGTAAGGGACACCTTC. Encoded protein: CASSKDGREVRDTF.

The J gene is TRBJ2-3, the V gene TRBV28; 11 positions agree with TRBD2. The CDR3 spans 16 residues. The germline V gene encodes CDR1 MDHEN and CDR2 SYDVKM. Germline trimming cut 2 bases from V and 6 bases from J; bases unmatched to any gene: 7. CDR3 protein: CASSLIELAGADTQYF. The DNA for the CDR3 is TGTGCCAGCAGTTTAATTGAACTAGCGGGAGCGGATACGCAGTATTTT.

The chain employs TRBV6-6 and TRBJ1-2, with D unclear. Deletions cut 7 bases from V and 6 bases from J, with 15 bases between. This CDR3 has 13 amino acids. Germline values: CDR1 MNHNY, CDR2 SVGAGI (reference sequence). The CDR3 protein is CASIERAPHGYTF. The DNA of the CDR3 is TGTGCCAGCATCGAGCGGGCCCCCCATGGCTACACCTTC.